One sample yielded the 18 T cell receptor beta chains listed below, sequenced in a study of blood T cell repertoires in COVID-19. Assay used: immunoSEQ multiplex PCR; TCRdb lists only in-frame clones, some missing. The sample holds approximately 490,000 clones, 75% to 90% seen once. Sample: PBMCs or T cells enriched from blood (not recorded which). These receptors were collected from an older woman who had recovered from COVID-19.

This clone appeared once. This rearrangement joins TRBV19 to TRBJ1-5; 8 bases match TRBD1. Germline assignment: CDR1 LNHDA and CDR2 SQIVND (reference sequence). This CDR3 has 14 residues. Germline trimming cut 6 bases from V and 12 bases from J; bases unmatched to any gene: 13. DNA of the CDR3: TGTGCCAGTAGACCCCAGGGGGCCTCCGGGGGCCAGCATTTT. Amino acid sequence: CASRPQGASGGQHF.

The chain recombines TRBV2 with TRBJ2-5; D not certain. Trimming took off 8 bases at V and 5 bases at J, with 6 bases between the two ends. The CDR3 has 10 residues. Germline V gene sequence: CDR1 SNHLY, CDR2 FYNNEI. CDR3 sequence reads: CASVRETQYF. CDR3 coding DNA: TGTGCCAGCGTTCGGGAGACCCAGTACTTC.

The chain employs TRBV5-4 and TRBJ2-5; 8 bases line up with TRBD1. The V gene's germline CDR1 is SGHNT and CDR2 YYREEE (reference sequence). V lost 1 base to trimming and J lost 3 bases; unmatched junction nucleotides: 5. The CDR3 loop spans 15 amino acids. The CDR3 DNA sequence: TGTGCCAGCAGCTTGTCAGGGGGCAGCAAAGAGACCCAGTACTTC. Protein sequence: CASSLSGGSKETQYF.

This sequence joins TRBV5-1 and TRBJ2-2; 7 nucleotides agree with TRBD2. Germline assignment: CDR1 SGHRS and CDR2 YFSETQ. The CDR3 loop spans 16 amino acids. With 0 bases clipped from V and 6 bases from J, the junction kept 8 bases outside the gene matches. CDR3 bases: TGCGCCAGCAGCTTGGCCGGGGGGTCGGTATCCGGGGAGCTGTTTTTT. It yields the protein CASSLAGGSVSGELFF.

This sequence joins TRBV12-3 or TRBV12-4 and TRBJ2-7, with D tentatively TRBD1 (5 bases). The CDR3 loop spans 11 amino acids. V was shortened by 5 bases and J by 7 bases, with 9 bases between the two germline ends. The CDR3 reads CASSGAGEQYF. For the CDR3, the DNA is TGTGCCAGCAGTGGGGCCGGGGAGCAGTACTTC.

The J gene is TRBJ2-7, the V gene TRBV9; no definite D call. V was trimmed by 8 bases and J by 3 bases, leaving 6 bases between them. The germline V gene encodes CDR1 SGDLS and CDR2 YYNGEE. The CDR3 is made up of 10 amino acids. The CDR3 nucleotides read TGTGCCAGTCAGGACTACGAGCAGTACGTC. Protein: CASQDYEQYV.

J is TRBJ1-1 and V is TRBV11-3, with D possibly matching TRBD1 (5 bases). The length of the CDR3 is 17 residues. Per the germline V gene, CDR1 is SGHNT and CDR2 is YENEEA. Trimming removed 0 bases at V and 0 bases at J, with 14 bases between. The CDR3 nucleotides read TGTGCCAGCAGCTTAGATTTCGGGGGACCTATGAACACTGAAGCTTTCTTT. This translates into CASSLDFGGPMNTEAFF.

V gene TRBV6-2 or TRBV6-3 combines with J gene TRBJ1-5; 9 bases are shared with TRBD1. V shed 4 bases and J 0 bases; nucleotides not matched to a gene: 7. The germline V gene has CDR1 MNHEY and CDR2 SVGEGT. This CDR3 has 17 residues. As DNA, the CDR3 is TGTGCCAGCAGTTCCCCGGGACAGGGATATAGCAATCAGCCCCAGCATTTT. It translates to CASSSPGQGYSNQPQHF.

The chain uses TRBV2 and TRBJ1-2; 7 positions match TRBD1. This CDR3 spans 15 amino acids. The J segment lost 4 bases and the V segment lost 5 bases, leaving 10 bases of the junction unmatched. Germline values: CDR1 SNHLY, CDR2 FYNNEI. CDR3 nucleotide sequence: TGTGCCAGCAGTCTCTCGGGACAGAGTAGCTATGGCTACACCTTC. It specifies CASSLSGQSSYGYTF. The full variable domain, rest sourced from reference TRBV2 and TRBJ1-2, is EPEVTQTPSHQVTQMGQEVILRCVPISNHLYFYWYRQILGQKVEFLVSFYNNEISEKSEIFDDQFSVERPDGSNFTLKIRSTKLEDSAMYFCASSLSGQSSYGYTFGSGTRLTVV.

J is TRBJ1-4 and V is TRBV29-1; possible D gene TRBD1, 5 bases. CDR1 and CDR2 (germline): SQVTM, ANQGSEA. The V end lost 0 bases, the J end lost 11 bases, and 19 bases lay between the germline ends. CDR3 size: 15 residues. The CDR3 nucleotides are TGCAGCGTTGAAGAAATTTCGGGTCCGGGGGGTAAACTGTTTTTT. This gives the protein CSVEEISGPGGKLFF.

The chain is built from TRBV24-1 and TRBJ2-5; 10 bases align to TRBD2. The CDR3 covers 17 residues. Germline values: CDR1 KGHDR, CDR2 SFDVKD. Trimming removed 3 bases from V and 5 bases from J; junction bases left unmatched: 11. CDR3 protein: CATSDPSGSGGAETQYF. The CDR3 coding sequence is TGTGCCACCAGTGATCCCTCGGGGAGCGGGGGGGCCGAGACCCAGTACTTC.

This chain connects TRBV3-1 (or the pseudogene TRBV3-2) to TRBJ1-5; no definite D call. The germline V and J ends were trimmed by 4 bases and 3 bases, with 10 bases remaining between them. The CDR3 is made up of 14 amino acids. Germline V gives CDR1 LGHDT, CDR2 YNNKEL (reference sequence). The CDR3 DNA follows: TGTGCCAGCAGCCGCGGCGGTCCCAATCAGCCCCAGCATTTT. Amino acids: CASSRGGPNQPQHF.

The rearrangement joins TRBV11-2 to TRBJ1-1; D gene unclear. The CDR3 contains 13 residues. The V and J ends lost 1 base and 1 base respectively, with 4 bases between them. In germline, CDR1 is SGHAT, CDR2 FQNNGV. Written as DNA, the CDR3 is TGTGCCAGCAGCTTAGGAGGGAACACTGAAGCTTTCTTT. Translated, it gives CASSLGGNTEAFF.

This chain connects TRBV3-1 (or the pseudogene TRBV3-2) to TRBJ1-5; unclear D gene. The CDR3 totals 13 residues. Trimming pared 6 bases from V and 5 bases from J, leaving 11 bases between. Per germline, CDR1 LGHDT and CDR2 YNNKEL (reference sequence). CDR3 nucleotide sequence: TGTGCCAGCAGTCGATCCGGGGATCAGCCCCAGCATTTT. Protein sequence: CASSRSGDQPQHF.

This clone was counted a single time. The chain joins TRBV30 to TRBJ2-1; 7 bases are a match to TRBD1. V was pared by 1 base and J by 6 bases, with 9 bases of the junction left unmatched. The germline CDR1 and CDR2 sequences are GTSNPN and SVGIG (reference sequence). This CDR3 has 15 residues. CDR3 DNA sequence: TGTGCCTGGAGTGCACACCGGGACAGCATCAATGAGCAGTTCTTC. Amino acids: CAWSAHRDSINEQFF.

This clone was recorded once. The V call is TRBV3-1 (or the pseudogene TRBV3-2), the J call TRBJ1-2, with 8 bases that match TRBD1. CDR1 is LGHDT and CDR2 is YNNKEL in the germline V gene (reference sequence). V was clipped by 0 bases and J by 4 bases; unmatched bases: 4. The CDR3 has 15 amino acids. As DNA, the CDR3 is TGTGCCAGCAGCCAAGAAGTGGGGACAGGCTATGGCTACACCTTC. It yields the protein CASSQEVGTGYGYTF.

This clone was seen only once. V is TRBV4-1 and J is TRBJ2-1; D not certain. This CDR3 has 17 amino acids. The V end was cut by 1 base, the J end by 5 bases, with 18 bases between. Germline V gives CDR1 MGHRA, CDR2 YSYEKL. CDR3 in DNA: TGCGCCAGCAGCCAAGTTCGATTGTTGGCCGTCCACAATGAGCAGTTCTTC. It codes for CASSQVRLLAVHNEQFF.

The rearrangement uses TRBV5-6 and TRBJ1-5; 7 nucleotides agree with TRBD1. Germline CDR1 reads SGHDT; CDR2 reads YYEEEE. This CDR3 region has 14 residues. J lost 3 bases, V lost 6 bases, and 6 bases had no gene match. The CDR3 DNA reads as TGTGCCAGCACCAACAGGGGCTACAATCAGCCCCAGCATTTT. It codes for CASTNRGYNQPQHF.